A single sample is the source of the 24 T cell receptor beta chains below, sequenced in a study of blood T cell repertoires in COVID-19. Clones were read by immunoSEQ multiplex PCR, and TCRdb kept only the in-frame ones, dropping some. The sample includes over 200,000 clones, around 84% of them seen just once. The specimen sequenced was peripheral blood. The receptor source for this set is a middle-aged man who had recovered from COVID-19.

The chain recombines TRBV30 with TRBJ1-2, with unresolved D. CDR3 size: 12 residues. Per the germline V gene, CDR1 is GTSNPN and CDR2 is SVGIG (reference sequence). Trimming took off 3 bases at V and 4 bases at J, with 9 bases between the two ends. The CDR3 protein is CAWRGQAYGYTF. DNA for the CDR3: TGTGCCTGGAGGGGCCAGGCCTATGGCTACACCTTC. The variable domain in full, with the rest retrieved from reference TRBV30 and TRBJ1-2, is SQTIHQWPATLVQPVGSPLSLECTVEGTSNPNLYWYRQAAGRGLQLLFYSVGIGQISSEVPQNLSASRPQDRQFILSSKKLLLSDSGFYLCAWRGQAYGYTFGSGTRLTVV.

The gene calls are TRBV6-5 and TRBJ2-1; 9 bases align to TRBD1. This CDR3 region has 14 residues. Germline V gene data show CDR1 as MNHEY and CDR2 as SVGAGI. V lost 8 bases, J lost 9 bases, and 11 bases stayed unmatched. CDR3 loop: CASRPGQGRTEQFF. The DNA of the CDR3 is TGTGCCAGCCGTCCGGGACAGGGTCGTACTGAGCAGTTCTTC.

The chain employs TRBV5-1 and TRBJ2-3; a weak D match, TRBD2 (6 bases). Germline CDR1 SGHRS, CDR2 YFSETQ. This CDR3 is 17 amino acids long. The V gene lost 5 bases and the J gene lost 2 bases, with 21 bases spanning the gap. Written as DNA, the CDR3 is TGCGCCAGCAGGCACAACAGTGGCGCGGGACTCACAGATACGCAGTATTTT. Protein sequence: CASRHNSGAGLTDTQYF.

The V call is TRBV5-6, the J call TRBJ2-1, with 9 bases matching TRBD2. Germline V CDR1 and CDR2: SGHDT, YYEEEE. J gave up 4 bases and V 3 bases, and 8 bases lay outside the gene matches. The CDR3 consists of 16 residues. CDR3 DNA: TGTGCCAGCAGCTCCTCCGCGGGGGGGCCTTACAATGAGCAGTTCTTC. Its translation: CASSSSAGGPYNEQFF.

The V call is TRBV19, the J call TRBJ2-7, with TRBD2 matching 12 bases. V lost 4 bases to trimming and J lost 4 bases; unmatched junction nucleotides: 5. The CDR3 consists of 15 residues. CDR1 is LNHDA, CDR2 SQIVND, per germline (reference sequence). The CDR3 bases are TGTGCCAGTAGTACCCTAGCGGGGGGGCTTTACGAGCAGTACTTC. Translating it yields CASSTLAGGLYEQYF.

CDR3: CAWSVPGGGGNTIYF. The CDR3, as DNA: TGTGCCTGGAGTGTACCAGGGGGCGGTGGAAACACCATATATTTT. The chain uses TRBV30 and TRBJ1-3, with 8 bases matching TRBD1. The length of the CDR3 is 15 residues. Germline loops: CDR1 GTSNPN, CDR2 SVGIG (reference sequence). V shed 0 bases, J shed 3 bases, and the junction held 4 bases outside the gene matches.

CDR3: CASSAKGDTNTGELFF. CDR3 DNA: TGCGCCAGCAGTGCTAAGGGGGACACGAACACCGGGGAGCTGTTTTTT. The chain links TRBV10-1 to TRBJ2-2, with TRBD1 as a possible D gene (6 bases). Germline V gene data show CDR1 as WNHNN and CDR2 as SYGVQD (reference sequence). This CDR3 comprises 16 residues. Trimming removed 4 bases from V and 0 bases from J, with 12 bases in between.

CDR3 sequence reads: CAGRGGLALGDTQYF. For the CDR3, the DNA is TGTGCCGGGCGCGGGGGACTAGCGCTGGGAGATACGCAGTATTTT. The genes are TRBV7-9 and TRBJ2-3; 10 bases align to TRBD2. The CDR3 runs to 15 residues. V shed 11 bases and J 5 bases; nucleotides not matched to a gene: 13. Germline V lookup: CDR1 SEHNR, CDR2 FQNEAQ (reference sequence).

In this sample, this clone turned up once. The rearrangement joins TRBV15 to TRBJ1-5; 7 nucleotides match TRBD1. V lost 2 bases, J lost 4 bases, and 5 bases stayed unmatched. The CDR3 is 15 residues long. The germline CDR1 and CDR2 sequences are LNHNV and YYDKDF (reference sequence). CDR3 sequence reads: CATSRKDRVNQPQHF. DNA of the CDR3: TGTGCCACCAGCAGAAAAGACAGGGTAAATCAGCCCCAGCATTTT. The variable domain in full, with the rest retrieved from reference TRBV15 and TRBJ1-5, is DAMVIQNPRYQVTQFGKPVTLSCSQTLNHNVMYWYQQKSSQAPKLLFHYYDKDFNNEADTPDNFQSRRPNTSFCFLDIRSPGLGDTAMYLCATSRKDRVNQPQHFGDGTRLSIL.

Of note for this clone: One end of the junction varies from germline; a read error may be responsible. The V and J genes are TRBV12-3 or TRBV12-4 and TRBJ2-3; TRBD2 matches at 11 bases. The CDR3 consists of 12 residues. Here the CDR3 reads CASSPLAGGTLF. As DNA, the CDR3 is TGTGCCAGCAGCCCTCTAGCGGGAGGAACCCTTTTT.

The chain has TRBV6-5 and TRBJ2-7, with TRBD2 matching over 11 bases. Trimming took 5 bases from V and 4 from J; bases not matched to a gene: 7. Germline V gene lookup returns CDR1 MNHEY and CDR2 SVGAGI. The length of the CDR3 is 15 residues. CDR3 DNA: TGTGCCAGCAGTACAACGGGACTAGCGGTGTACGAGCAGTACTTC. Translation gives CASSTTGLAVYEQYF.

V is TRBV19 and J is TRBJ2-7, with 7 nucleotides matching TRBD1. The V segment lost 4 bases and the J segment 0 bases; nucleotides outside the gene matches: 12. This CDR3 spans 17 amino acids. CDR1 and CDR2 from the germline V gene are LNHDA and SQIVND (reference sequence). CDR3 bases: TGTGCCAGTAGTACGGACAGGAGGCCGTCCCTCTCCTACGAGCAGTACTTC. This encodes CASSTDRRPSLSYEQYF.

This clone appeared a few times. The chain combines TRBV6-2 or TRBV6-3 with TRBJ1-1, with a possible D match to TRBD1 (5 bases). Germline assignment: CDR1 MNHEY and CDR2 SVGEGT. Deletions cut 6 bases from V and 4 bases from J, with 15 bases between. CDR3 length: 14 amino acids. This chain's CDR3 is CASSPQGPSTEAFF. The CDR3 region has the DNA TGTGCCAGCAGCCCCCAGGGCCCAAGCACTGAAGCTTTCTTT.

The chain combines TRBV10-1 with TRBJ2-3; D perhaps matches TRBD2 (5 bases). The germline V and J ends were trimmed by 2 bases and 6 bases, with 9 bases remaining between them. Germline CDR1 and CDR2: WNHNN and SYGVQD (reference sequence). CDR3 size: 13 residues. The chain's CDR3 is CASSERTRDTQYF. The CDR3 nucleotides are TGCGCCAGCAGTGAGCGGACTCGGGATACGCAGTATTTT.

The CDR3 protein is CASSYPRGASSGELFF. The CDR3 DNA is TGTGCCAGCAGTTATCCACGGGGGGCCTCTTCTGGGGAGCTGTTTTTT. This chain connects TRBV6-6 to TRBJ2-2; weak D call: TRBD2 (7 bases). V lost 3 bases to trimming and J lost 8 bases, with 19 bases between them. Germline lookup yields CDR1 MNHNY and CDR2 SVGAGI (reference sequence). There are 16 residues in the CDR3.

V usage is TRBV3-1 (or the pseudogene TRBV3-2) and J usage is TRBJ1-1, with no clear D. Trimming removed 2 bases from V and 7 bases from J, with 8 bases in between. Germline CDR1 is LGHDT and CDR2 is YNNKEL (reference sequence). The CDR3 consists of 12 residues. CDR3 in amino acids: CASSQNRVEAFF. The DNA for the CDR3 is TGTGCCAGCAGCCAAAATCGCGTTGAAGCTTTCTTT.

Details on this clone: Within the sample, other DNA sequences also encode this same CDR3. The rearrangement uses TRBV7-2 and TRBJ2-5; TRBD2 is a possible D gene (6 bases). The CDR3 consists of 13 residues. The V end was cut by 5 bases, the J end by 2 bases, with 9 bases between. Germline CDR1 SGHTA, CDR2 FQGNSA. CDR3 coding DNA: TGTGCCAGCAGCGGGACTTCTCAAGAGACCCAGTACTTC. Its translation is CASSGTSQETQYF.

This clone was detected only once. This rearrangement joins TRBV2 to TRBJ2-1; D is possibly TRBD2 (6 bases). The CDR3 length is 17 residues. Germline V lookup: CDR1 SNHLY, CDR2 FYNNEI. Trimming pared 3 bases from V and 0 bases from J, leaving 15 bases between. DNA for the CDR3: TGTGCCAGCAGTGATACGTGGGGGGAAACCTCCTACAATGAGCAGTTCTTC. Amino acids: CASSDTWGETSYNEQFF.

CDR3 coding DNA: TGTGCCAGCAGCTTAGGGGGACTAGCGGGCGAGCAGTACTTC. It yields the protein CASSLGGLAGEQYF. The V and J genes are TRBV11-2 and TRBJ2-7; 12 bases are a match to TRBD2. V shed 1 base and J 6 bases; nucleotides not matched to a gene: 1. The CDR3 runs to 14 residues. Germline V lookup: CDR1 SGHAT, CDR2 FQNNGV.

In its sample, this clone was seen once. This chain links TRBV29-1 with TRBJ2-1, with D perhaps TRBD2 (6 bases). The germline gives CDR1 SQVTM, CDR2 ANQGSEA. Trimming removed 1 base at V and 9 bases at J, with 19 bases between. The CDR3 has 15 residues. The CDR3 region has the DNA TGCAGCGTTGAAGCCGCGGGACTTTTACTGGGTGAGCAGTTCTTC. Protein: CSVEAAGLLLGEQFF.

This chain connects TRBV7-2 to TRBJ2-5, with 12 bases fitting TRBD2. CDR1 is SGHTA, CDR2 FQGNSA, per germline. The CDR3 extends over 16 amino acids. Trimming took 5 bases from V and 5 from J; bases not matched to a gene: 9. The CDR3 region has the DNA TGTGCCAGCAGCCTGAAACTAGCGGGGGGTGTCGAGACCCAGTACTTC. It yields the protein CASSLKLAGGVETQYF.

This chain connects TRBV18 to TRBJ2-7, with D tentatively TRBD1 (5 bases). V was trimmed by 1 base and J by 2 bases, leaving 12 bases between them. CDR1 is KGHSH and CDR2 is LQKENI in the germline V gene. CDR3 length: 15 amino acids. The DNA for the CDR3 is TGTGCCAGCTCACCACGGTCGCAGGGCCCCTACGAGCAGTACTTC. Encoded protein: CASSPRSQGPYEQYF.

The rearrangement joins TRBV11-3 to TRBJ2-3; 16 nucleotides line up with TRBD2. V trimming: 4 bases; J trimming: 0 bases; junction bases outside the gene matches: 4. This CDR3 has 18 residues. Germline V gene data show CDR1 as SGHNT and CDR2 as YENEEA. CDR3 bases: TGTGCCAGCAGCTCGGGACTAGCGGGGGGGCTGAGCACAGATACGCAGTATTTT. Residues: CASSSGLAGGLSTDTQYF.

This sequence joins TRBV5-5 and TRBJ1-5; weak D call: TRBD1 (6 bases). V dropped 1 base and J dropped 2 bases, with 22 bases sitting between them. CDR3 length equals 19 residues. Looked up from germline, CDR1 is SGHKS and CDR2 is YYEKEE (reference sequence). Here the CDR3 reads CASSLTPSDAGGGNQPQHF. CDR3 DNA sequence: TGTGCCAGCAGCTTGACCCCCAGCGATGCGGGGGGCGGCAATCAGCCCCAGCATTTT.